The 9 T cell receptor beta chains listed next were all sequenced from one sample in a study of T cell repertoires in cytomegalovirus infection. TCRdb fed the reads into MiXCR, producing one record per CDR3 protein. This repertoire shows 300,000 to 400,000 distinct CDR3 sequences, around 18% found once; its top ten account for approximately 8%. Sequencing was done on a sample of PBMCs. Receptors were obtained from a human donor in good health (CMV status not recorded). Some clones in this sample may be carry-over from other donors' samples.

This chain joins TRBV7-9 and TRBJ2-5; TRBD2 is a possible D gene (5 bases). Germline CDR1 and CDR2: SEHNR and FQNEAQ (reference sequence). The CDR3 covers 15 residues. Trimming removed 4 bases at V and 5 bases at J, with 17 bases between. CDR3 residues: CASSSRTGWTETQYF. CDR3 DNA: TGTGCCAGCAGCTCCAGGACGGGATGGACGGAGACCCAGTACTTC.

This clonotype turned up a few times. The chain uses TRBV20-1 and TRBJ1-2, with a tentative D call TRBD1 (6 bases). Germline CDR1 is DFQATT and CDR2 is SNEGSKA (reference sequence). V was cut by 6 bases and J by 2 bases, with 16 bases left in between. The CDR3 has 14 residues. CDR3 nucleotides: TGCAGTGCAAGCTCGGGACATCTCAACTATGGCTACACCTTC. Translating gives CSASSGHLNYGYTF.

There are many counts of this clonotype. The chain links TRBV27 to TRBJ2-7; TRBD1 or TRBD2 may be the D gene (7 bases each). This CDR3 region has 13 residues. Trimming left V 6 bases short and J 4 bases short, with 13 bases between. Germline values: CDR1 MNHEY, CDR2 SMNVEV (reference sequence). CDR3 DNA sequence: TGTGCCAGCAGGGGGGGGGACAGTTACGAGCAGTACTTC. It codes for CASRGGDSYEQYF.

The chain links TRBV5-4 to TRBJ1-3; tentative D call: TRBD1 (5 bases). Trimming took 3 bases from V and 0 from J, leaving 19 bases between them. CDR1 and CDR2 from the germline V gene are SGHNT and YYREEE (reference sequence). This CDR3 has 18 residues. CDR3 DNA sequence: TGTGCCAGCAGCTCTCTTCGAGGGACTGCCGACTCTGGAAACACCATATATTTT. Translating it yields CASSSLRGTADSGNTIYF.

This clonotype was picked up many times. This rearrangement joins TRBV7-8 to TRBJ1-1; D is ambiguous. Germline V gives CDR1 SGHVS, CDR2 FQNEAQ. V was shortened by 3 bases and J by 1 base, with 9 bases between the two germline ends. The CDR3 contains 14 residues. The DNA for the CDR3 is TGTGCCAGCAGCTTCGCTTTGGGGAACACTGAAGCTTTCTTT. Protein: CASSFALGNTEAFF.

The chain couples TRBV10-3 to TRBJ1-2; unclear D gene. The V and J ends lost 3 bases and 8 bases respectively, with 22 bases between them. The germline V gene encodes CDR1 ENHRY and CDR2 SYGVKD. The CDR3 extends over 16 amino acids. CDR3 sequence: CAISDPRTRHPGGYTF. Here the CDR3 DNA reads TGTGCCATCAGTGACCCCCGTACAAGACATCCGGGGGGCTACACCTTC.

The chain uses TRBV11-3 and TRBJ1-1; 7 nucleotides line up with TRBD1. Germline CDR1 SGHNT, CDR2 YENEEA. This CDR3 spans 13 amino acids. With 4 bases clipped from V and 4 bases from J, the junction kept 3 bases outside the gene matches. The chain's CDR3 is CASSWDSSTEAFF. The CDR3 coding sequence is TGTGCCAGCAGCTGGGACAGCTCCACTGAAGCTTTCTTT.

This clonotype came up many times. The chain uses TRBV15 and TRBJ2-3; TRBD2 aligns across 7 bases. Germline CDR1 is LNHNV and CDR2 is YYDKDF (reference sequence). The CDR3 covers 16 residues. V shed 4 bases and J 2 bases; nucleotides not matched to a gene: 9. The CDR3 nucleotides read TGTGCCACCAGCATAGACTTCGGGGGGACCACAGATACGCAGTATTTT. Translation gives CATSIDFGGTTDTQYF.

This chain connects TRBV12-3 or TRBV12-4 to TRBJ2-1; D not resolved. There are 13 residues in the CDR3. Trimming stripped 3 bases from V and 6 bases from J, with 9 bases between. CDR3 in amino acids: CASSLEPSNEQFF. The CDR3 DNA sequence: TGTGCCAGCAGTTTGGAGCCAAGCAATGAGCAGTTCTTC.